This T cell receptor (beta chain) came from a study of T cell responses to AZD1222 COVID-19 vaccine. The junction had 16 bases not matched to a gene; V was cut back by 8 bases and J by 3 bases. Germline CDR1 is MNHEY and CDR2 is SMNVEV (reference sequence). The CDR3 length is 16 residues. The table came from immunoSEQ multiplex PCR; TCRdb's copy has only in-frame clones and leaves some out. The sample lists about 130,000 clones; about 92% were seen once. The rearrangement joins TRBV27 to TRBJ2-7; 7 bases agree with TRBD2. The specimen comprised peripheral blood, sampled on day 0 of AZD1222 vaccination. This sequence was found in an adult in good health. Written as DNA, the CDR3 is TGTGCCAGCGGTGTTTACTGGGGAGCGGGAATCTACGAGCAGTACTTC. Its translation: CASGVYWGAGIYEQYF.